This T cell receptor beta chain was sequenced during a study of blood T cell repertoires in COVID-19. V lost 2 bases and J lost 5, with 10 bases in between. The CDR3 runs to 15 residues. Germline CDR1 and CDR2: MNHEY and SVGAGI. Clones were read by immunoSEQ multiplex PCR, and TCRdb kept only the in-frame ones, dropping some. Among over 45,000 clones listed, approximately 80% were seen once. Sequenced: peripheral blood. The V call is TRBV6-5, the J call TRBJ1-6, with unresolved D. The TCR sequence derives from an elderly woman with active or convalescent COVID-19. The CDR3 bases are TGTGCCAGCAGTTACGGGCTGCTAAATAATTCACCCCTCCACTTT. This translates into CASSYGLLNNSPLHF.